A selection of T cell receptor beta chains follows, all from one sample in a study of T cell responses to AZD1222 COVID-19 vaccine. The protocol was immunoSEQ multiplex PCR, while the TCRdb copy is restricted to in-frame clones and leaves out a portion. The data hold under 150,000 clones, with roughly 90% observed a single time. The specimen was peripheral blood, collected on day 0 of MenACWY control vaccination. The receptor set was obtained from an adult in good health. Both conserved end residues are part of each CDR3. D genes are given only for firm matches. Clone size is not always given. Where it is, it says once, few, many or a class for expanded clones.

V	J	D	size	CDR3	DNA
TRBV27	TRBJ2-1	TRBD2	-	CASSLSGTSPLEQFF	TGTGCCAGCAGTTTAAGCGGGACTAGCCCTTTAGAGCAGTTCTTC
TRBV6-5	TRBJ2-1	-	-	CASSYDRYNEQFF	TGTGCCAGCAGTTATGATCGATACAATGAGCAGTTCTTC
TRBV11-2	TRBJ1-1	-	-	CASSLPPLGGNGEAFF	TGTGCCAGCAGCTTACCCCCCCTCGGGGGGAACGGGGAAGCTTTCTTT
TRBV19	TRBJ1-4	TRBD1	once	CASSLYQGANEKLFF	TGTGCCAGTAGTCTATACCAGGGGGCTAATGAAAAACTGTTTTTT
TRBV7-3	TRBJ2-3	-	-	CASSILGDTQYF	TGTGCCAGCAGTATACTGGGGGATACGCAGTATTTT
TRBV4-2	TRBJ2-7	TRBD2	-	CASSQEGTIYEQYF	TGTGCCAGCAGCCAAGAGGGGACTATCTACGAGCAGTACTTC
TRBV5-3	TRBJ2-6	-	-	CARSLAQFQAPSGANVLTF	TGTGCCAGAAGCTTGGCGCAGTTCCAAGCCCCCTCTGGGGCCAACGTCCTGACTTTC
TRBV4-1	TRBJ2-5	TRBD2	-	CASSQDLPGGSETQYF	TGCGCCAGCAGCCAAGATCTACCGGGAGGGTCAGAGACCCAGTACTTC
TRBV6-6	TRBJ2-7	-	-	CASSYLLRLPGEQYF	TGTGCCAGCAGTTACCTCCTTCGGTTGCCGGGGGAGCAGTACTTC
TRBV7-3	TRBJ2-2	TRBD2	-	CASSLASGANTGELFF	TGTGCCAGCAGCTTAGCTAGCGGGGCGAACACCGGGGAGCTGTTTTTT
TRBV6-5	TRBJ1-1	TRBD1	-	CASSIQGGDETEAFF	TGTGCCAGCAGCATACAGGGGGGCGACGAGACTGAAGCTTTCTTT
TRBV6-4	TRBJ1-1	-	-	CASTRGEGTEAFF	TGTGCCAGCACAAGGGGAGAGGGCACTGAAGCTTTCTTT
TRBV9	TRBJ1-2	-	-	CASSVAGQNYGYTF	TGTGCCAGCAGCGTAGCTGGGCAGAACTATGGCTACACCTTC
TRBV18	TRBJ2-7	TRBD1	few	CASGQESYEQYF	TGTGCCAGTGGACAGGAGTCCTACGAGCAGTACTTC
TRBV29-1	TRBJ2-5	-	-	CSVLGETQYF	TGCAGCGTCCTGGGGGAGACCCAGTACTTC
TRBV24-1	TRBJ2-1	-	-	CATSDTGVGQFF	TGTGCCACCAGTGACACCGGAGTGGGGCAGTTCTTC
TRBV12-3/TRBV12-4	TRBJ1-2	-	-	CASSSAGRDGYTF	TGTGCCAGCAGTTCGGCAGGGAGGGATGGCTACACCTTC
TRBV28	TRBJ1-5	-	-	CASSENIDSNQPQHF	TGTGCCAGCAGTGAAAATATAGATAGCAATCAGCCCCAGCATTTT
TRBV24-1	TRBJ2-2	-	-	CATSDPKGATNTGELFF	TGTGCCACCAGTGATCCGAAGGGTGCCACGAACACCGGGGAGCTGTTTTTT
TRBV18	TRBJ1-5	-	once	CASSPLGVSNQPQHF	TGTGCCAGCTCACCACTCGGGGTGAGCAATCAGCCCCAGCATTTT
TRBV11-3	TRBJ2-2	-	-	CASSLDSRPTGELFF	TGTGCCAGCAGCTTAGATAGTAGACCAACCGGGGAGCTGTTTTTT
TRBV11-2	TRBJ2-2	TRBD2	-	CASSARLAGDSGELFF	TGTGCCAGCAGCGCCAGACTAGCGGGAGACTCAGGGGAGCTGTTTTTT
TRBV7-6	TRBJ1-6	TRBD1	-	CASSMGQGSSPLHF	TGTGCCAGCAGCATGGGACAGGGTAGCTCACCCCTCCACTTT
TRBV6-5	TRBJ2-7	-	-	CASSYSRSSYEQYF	TGTGCCAGCAGTTACTCACGGAGCTCCTACGAGCAGTACTTC
TRBV6-5	TRBJ1-1	TRBD1	-	CASRERTGETTEAFF	TGTGCCAGCAGGGAGAGGACAGGGGAAACGACTGAAGCTTTCTTT
TRBV30	TRBJ2-5	-	-	CAWRGAGIETQYF	TGTGCCTGGAGAGGGGCGGGAATCGAGACCCAGTACTTC
TRBV27	TRBJ1-1	-	-	CASSFQENTEAFF	TGTGCCAGCAGCTTCCAGGAGAACACTGAAGCTTTCTTT
TRBV11-3	TRBJ2-1	-	-	CASSLVSRNNEQFF	TGTGCCAGCAGCTTAGTGAGTCGGAATAATGAGCAGTTCTTC
TRBV6-2/TRBV6-3	TRBJ2-1	TRBD1	-	CASSRDSNNEQFF	TGTGCCAGCAGCCGGGACAGTAACAATGAGCAGTTCTTC
TRBV4-1	TRBJ2-3	-	once	CASSQDRGVSDTQYF	TGCGCCAGCAGCCAAGATAGGGGGGTTTCAGATACGCAGTATTTT
TRBV11-3	TRBJ1-4	TRBD1	-	CASSRGQGYEKLFF	TGTGCCAGCAGCCGAGGACAGGGGTATGAAAAACTGTTTTTT
TRBV4-1	TRBJ1-5	-	-	CASSPNQGFQPQHF	TGCGCCAGCAGCCCAAATCAGGGGTTTCAGCCCCAGCATTTT
TRBV3-1/TRBV3-2	TRBJ1-1	-	-	CASSQGGGSEAFF	TGTGCCAGCAGCCAAGGGGGGGGGTCCGAAGCTTTCTTT
TRBV28	TRBJ1-3	TRBD1	-	CASSAGQDSGNTIYF	TGTGCCAGCAGTGCGGGACAGGACTCTGGAAACACCATATATTTT
TRBV29-1	TRBJ1-2	TRBD1	few	CSVEDLDRRYGYTF	TGCAGCGTTGAAGATCTGGACAGGAGATATGGCTACACCTTC
TRBV19	TRBJ1-1	-	-	CASSIRMNTEAFF	TGTGCCAGTAGTATCAGAATGAACACTGAAGCTTTCTTT
TRBV14	TRBJ2-1	-	once	CASSQDMTGSYNEQFF	TGTGCCAGCAGCCAAGATATGACCGGCTCCTACAATGAGCAGTTCTTC
TRBV7-3	TRBJ2-3	TRBD2	-	CASSLAGTSGRALSDTQYF	TGTGCCAGCAGCCTTGCAGGGACTAGCGGGAGGGCCCTTTCAGATACGCAGTATTTT
TRBV7-8	TRBJ1-5	TRBD1	-	CASSREGQPNQPQHF	TGTGCCAGCAGCCGAGAGGGACAGCCCAATCAGCCCCAGCATTTT
TRBV5-1	TRBJ1-1	-	-	CASSFGGEYTEAFF	TGCGCCAGCAGCTTCGGCGGTGAGTACACTGAAGCTTTCTTT
TRBV6-5	TRBJ2-1	-	-	CASSYSGTSSYNEQFF	TGTGCCAGCAGTTACTCAGGGACATCCTCCTACAATGAGCAGTTCTTC
TRBV13	TRBJ2-1	-	-	CASSLESGRNEQFF	TGTGCCAGCAGCTTAGAATCCGGGCGCAATGAGCAGTTCTTC
TRBV9	TRBJ1-4	-	-	CASSVGHKGTNEKLFF	TGTGCCAGCAGCGTGGGTCACAAGGGAACTAATGAAAAACTGTTTTTT
TRBV9	TRBJ2-1	-	once	CASSPLWNEQFF	TGTGCCAGCAGCCCCCTCTGGAATGAGCAGTTCTTC
TRBV5-4	TRBJ2-7	TRBD2	-	CASSSNKGLAGAGQYF	TGTGCCAGCAGCTCCAACAAGGGACTAGCGGGAGCCGGGCAGTACTTC
TRBV11-2	TRBJ2-2	TRBD2	-	CASSPGREGKFGELFF	TGTGCCAGCAGCCCAGGGCGGGAGGGGAAGTTCGGGGAGCTGTTTTTT
TRBV5-6	TRBJ2-6	TRBD1	-	CASSLKGQGGTGANVLTF	TGTGCCAGCAGCTTGAAGGGACAGGGAGGCACTGGGGCCAACGTCCTGACTTTC
TRBV12-3/TRBV12-4	TRBJ2-5	-	-	CASSLGGSETQYF	TGTGCCAGCAGTTTAGGGGGGTCTGAGACCCAGTACTTC
TRBV6-6	TRBJ2-1	TRBD2	-	CASSYPRDGRNEQFF	TGTGCCAGCAGTTACCCCCGGGACGGGAGGAATGAGCAGTTCTTC
TRBV7-2	TRBJ2-7	TRBD2	-	CASSLAPSGTYEQYF	TGTGCCAGCAGCTTAGCCCCTAGCGGAACCTACGAGCAGTACTTC
TRBV20-1	TRBJ1-1	-	-	CSASKRGTEAFF	TGCAGTGCTAGTAAAAGGGGCACTGAAGCTTTCTTT
TRBV10-3	TRBJ2-7	TRBD2	once	CAISAGREGPNEQYF	TGTGCCATCAGTGCGGGGCGGGAGGGCCCCAACGAGCAGTACTTC
TRBV12-3/TRBV12-4	TRBJ1-1	-	-	CASSPHRIPGAFF	TGTGCCAGCAGTCCCCACAGGATCCCAGGGGCTTTCTTT
TRBV27	TRBJ2-7	-	-	CASSFQYEQYF	TGTGCCAGCAGTTTCCAGTACGAGCAGTACTTC
TRBV6-2/TRBV6-3	TRBJ2-7	-	-	CASSYSTFSGSYEQYF	TGTGCCAGCAGTTACTCGACTTTTAGCGGATCCTACGAGCAGTACTTC